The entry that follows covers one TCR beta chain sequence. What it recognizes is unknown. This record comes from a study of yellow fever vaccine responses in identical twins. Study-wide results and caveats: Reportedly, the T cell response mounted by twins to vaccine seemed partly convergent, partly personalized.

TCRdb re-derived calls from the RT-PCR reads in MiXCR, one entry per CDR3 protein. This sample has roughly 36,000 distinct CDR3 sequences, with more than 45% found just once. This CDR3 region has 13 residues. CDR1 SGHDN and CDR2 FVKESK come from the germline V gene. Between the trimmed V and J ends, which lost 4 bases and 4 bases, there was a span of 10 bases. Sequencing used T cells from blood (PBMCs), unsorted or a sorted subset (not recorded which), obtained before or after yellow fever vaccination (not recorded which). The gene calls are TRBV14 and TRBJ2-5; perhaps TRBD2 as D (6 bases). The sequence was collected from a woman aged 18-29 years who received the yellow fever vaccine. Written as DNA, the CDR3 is TGTGCCAGCAGCCCTCCACTAGCAGAGACCCAGTACTTC. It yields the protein CASSPPLAETQYF.